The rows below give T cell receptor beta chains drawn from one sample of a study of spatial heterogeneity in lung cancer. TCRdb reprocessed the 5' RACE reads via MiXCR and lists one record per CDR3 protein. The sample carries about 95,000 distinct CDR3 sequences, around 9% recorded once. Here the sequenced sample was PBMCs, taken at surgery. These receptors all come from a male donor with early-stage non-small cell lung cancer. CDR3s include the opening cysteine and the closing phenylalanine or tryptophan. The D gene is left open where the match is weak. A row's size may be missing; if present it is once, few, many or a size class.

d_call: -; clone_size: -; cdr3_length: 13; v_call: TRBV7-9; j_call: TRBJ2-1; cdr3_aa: CASSLLLVSEQFF; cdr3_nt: TGTGCCAGCAGCTTATTATTGGTTTCTGAGCAGTTCTTC
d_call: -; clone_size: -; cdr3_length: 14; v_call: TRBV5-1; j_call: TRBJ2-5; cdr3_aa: CASSLVGGQETQYF; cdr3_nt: TGCGCCAGCAGCTTGGTCGGGGGCCAAGAGACCCAGTACTTC
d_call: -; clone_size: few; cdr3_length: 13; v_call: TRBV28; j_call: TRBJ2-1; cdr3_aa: CAGARDIYNEQFF; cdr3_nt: TGTGCCGGGGCGCGGGATATCTACAATGAGCAGTTCTTC
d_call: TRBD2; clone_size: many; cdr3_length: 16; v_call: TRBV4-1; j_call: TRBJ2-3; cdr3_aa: CASSPRVAGVADTQYF; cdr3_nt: TGCGCCAGCAGCCCCCGGGTAGCGGGAGTCGCAGATACGCAGTATTTT
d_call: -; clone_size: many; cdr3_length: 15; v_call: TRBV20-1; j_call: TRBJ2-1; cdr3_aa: CSASSQTGTPGEQFF; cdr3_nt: TGCAGTGCCTCCAGTCAGACAGGGACTCCCGGTGAGCAGTTCTTC
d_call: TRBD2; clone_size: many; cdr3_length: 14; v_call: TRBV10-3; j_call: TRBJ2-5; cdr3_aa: CAINPSGAQETQYF; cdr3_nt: TGTGCCATCAACCCTAGCGGGGCCCAAGAGACCCAGTACTTC
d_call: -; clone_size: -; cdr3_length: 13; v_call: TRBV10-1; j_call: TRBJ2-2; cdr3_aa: CASSEGGSGELFF; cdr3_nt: TGCGCCAGCAGTGAGGGGGGGTCCGGGGAGCTGTTTTTT
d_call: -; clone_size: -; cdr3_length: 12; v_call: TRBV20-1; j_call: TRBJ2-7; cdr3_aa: CSARIGTYEQYF; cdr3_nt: TGCAGTGCTAGAATCGGGACCTACGAGCAGTACTTC
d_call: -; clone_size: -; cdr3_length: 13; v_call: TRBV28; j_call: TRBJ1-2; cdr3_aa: CASDDPANYGYTF; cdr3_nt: TGTGCCAGCGATGACCCTGCTAACTATGGCTACACCTTC
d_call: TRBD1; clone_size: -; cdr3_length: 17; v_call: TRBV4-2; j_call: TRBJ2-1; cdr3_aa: CASSQDAGQGNNNEQFF; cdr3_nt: TGTGCCAGCAGCCAAGATGCGGGACAGGGAAACAACAATGAGCAGTTCTTC
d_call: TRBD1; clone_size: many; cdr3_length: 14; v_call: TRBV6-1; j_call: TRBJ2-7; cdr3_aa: CASRRTGDPYEQYF; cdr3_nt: TGTGCCAGCAGACGGACAGGGGATCCCTACGAGCAGTACTTC
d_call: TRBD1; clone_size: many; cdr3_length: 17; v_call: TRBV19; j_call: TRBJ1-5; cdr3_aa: CASSLRQGTIPNQPQHF; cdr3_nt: TGTGCCAGTAGTCTTCGACAGGGGACGATCCCCAATCAGCCCCAGCATTTT
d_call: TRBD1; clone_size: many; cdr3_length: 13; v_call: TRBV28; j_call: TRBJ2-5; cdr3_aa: CASSQDRAETQYF; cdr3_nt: TGTGCCAGCAGCCAGGACAGGGCAGAGACCCAGTACTTC
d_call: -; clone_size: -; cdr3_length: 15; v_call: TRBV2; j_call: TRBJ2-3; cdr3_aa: CASSAEASGTDTQYF; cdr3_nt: TGTGCCAGCAGCGCGGAGGCTAGCGGCACAGATACGCAGTATTTT
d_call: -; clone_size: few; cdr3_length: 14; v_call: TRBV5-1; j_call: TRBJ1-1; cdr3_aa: CASSLAGQPFEAFF; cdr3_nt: TGCGCCAGCAGCTTGGCCGGACAGCCATTTGAAGCTTTCTTT
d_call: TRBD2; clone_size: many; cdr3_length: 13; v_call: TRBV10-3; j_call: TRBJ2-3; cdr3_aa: CAIQREGADTQYF; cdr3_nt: TGTGCCATCCAGCGGGAGGGTGCAGATACGCAGTATTTT
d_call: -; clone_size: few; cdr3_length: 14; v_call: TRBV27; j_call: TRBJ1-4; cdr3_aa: CASSFYGGQEKLFF; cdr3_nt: TGTGCCAGCAGTTTCTACGGGGGGCAGGAAAAACTGTTTTTT
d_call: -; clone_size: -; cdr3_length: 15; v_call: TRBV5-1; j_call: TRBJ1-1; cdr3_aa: CASSLMGLTNTEAFF; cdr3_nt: TGCGCCAGCAGCTTGATGGGACTCACGAACACTGAAGCTTTCTTT
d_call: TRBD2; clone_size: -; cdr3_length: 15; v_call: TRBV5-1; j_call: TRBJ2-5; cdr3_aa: CASSRFSGNQETQYF; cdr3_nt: TGCGCCAGCAGCCGATTTAGCGGGAACCAAGAGACCCAGTACTTC
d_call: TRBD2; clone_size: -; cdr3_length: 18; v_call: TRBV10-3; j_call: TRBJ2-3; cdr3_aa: CAISGRLAGGPGTDTQYF; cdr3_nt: TGTGCCATCAGTGGTAGACTAGCGGGAGGGCCAGGAACAGATACGCAGTATTTT
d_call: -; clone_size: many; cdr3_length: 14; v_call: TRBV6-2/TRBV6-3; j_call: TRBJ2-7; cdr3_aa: CASELGAGAYEQYF; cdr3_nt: TGTGCCAGCGAACTCGGGGCAGGGGCCTACGAGCAGTACTTC
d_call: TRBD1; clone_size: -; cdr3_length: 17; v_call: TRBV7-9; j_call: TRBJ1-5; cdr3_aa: CASSPDEGQISNQPQHF; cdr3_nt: TGTGCCAGCAGCCCCGACGAGGGACAGATTAGCAATCAGCCCCAGCATTTT
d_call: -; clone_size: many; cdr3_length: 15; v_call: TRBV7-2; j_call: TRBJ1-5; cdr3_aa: CASSWDIRTQQPQHF; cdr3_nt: TGTGCCAGCAGTTGGGACATCAGGACCCAACAGCCCCAGCATTTT
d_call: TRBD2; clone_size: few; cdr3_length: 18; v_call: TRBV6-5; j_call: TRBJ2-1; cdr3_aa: CASSYSWASGGARNEQFF; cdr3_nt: TGTGCCAGCAGTTACTCGTGGGCTAGCGGGGGGGCAAGGAATGAGCAGTTCTTC
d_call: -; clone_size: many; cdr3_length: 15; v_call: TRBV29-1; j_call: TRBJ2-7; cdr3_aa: CSVTPGGPGAYEQYF; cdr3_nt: TGCAGCGTGACCCCGGGGGGTCCAGGGGCCTACGAGCAGTACTTC
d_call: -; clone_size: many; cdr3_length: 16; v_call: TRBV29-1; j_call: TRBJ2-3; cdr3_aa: CSVRWGAGRSTDTQYF; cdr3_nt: TGCAGCGTTCGATGGGGGGCTGGCCGGAGCACAGATACGCAGTATTTT
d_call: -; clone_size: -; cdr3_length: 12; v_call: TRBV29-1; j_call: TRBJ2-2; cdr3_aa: CSVAEGTGELFF; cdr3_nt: TGCAGCGTGGCCGAGGGCACCGGGGAGCTGTTTTTT
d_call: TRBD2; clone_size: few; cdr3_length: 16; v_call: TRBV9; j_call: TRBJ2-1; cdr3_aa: CASSEGGLAVYNEQFF; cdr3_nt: TGTGCCAGCAGCGAGGGTGGACTAGCGGTCTACAATGAGCAGTTCTTC
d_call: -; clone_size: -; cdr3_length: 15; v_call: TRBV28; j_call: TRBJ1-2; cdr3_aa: CASSSSGVANYGYTF; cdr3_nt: TGTGCCAGCAGTTCCTCAGGGGTAGCTAACTATGGCTACACCTTC
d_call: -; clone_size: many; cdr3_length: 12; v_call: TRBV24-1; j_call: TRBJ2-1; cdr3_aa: CATATQMNEQFF; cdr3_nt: TGTGCCACCGCTACCCAGATGAATGAGCAGTTCTTC
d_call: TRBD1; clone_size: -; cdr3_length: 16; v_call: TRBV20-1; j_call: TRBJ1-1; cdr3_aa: CSARDFDRVGGTEAFF; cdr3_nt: TGCAGTGCTAGGGATTTCGACAGGGTTGGAGGCACTGAAGCTTTCTTT
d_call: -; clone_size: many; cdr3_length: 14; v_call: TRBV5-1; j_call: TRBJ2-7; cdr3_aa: CASSLGQNSYEQYF; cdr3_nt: TGCGCCAGCAGCTTGGGACAGAATTCCTACGAGCAGTACTTC